This TCR beta chain was recorded in a study of T-cell reconstitution after alpha-beta-depleted transplantation in children. Germline V CDR1 and CDR2: SGHRS, YFSETQ. Unmatched junction bases numbered 5, after V lost 0 bases and J lost 7 bases. The CDR3 has 15 residues. This clonotype showed up many times. Unique molecular identifiers were incorporated during preparation of the TCRbeta library. Using its own MiXCR run on the PCR reads, TCRdb lists one record per CDR3 protein. The sample comprises over 200,000 distinct CDR3 sequences, around 9.6% of which are singletons, and 5.5% to 8% rests with the top ten.

J is TRBJ1-4 and V is TRBV5-1; 8 bases are shared with TRBD1. The receptor comes from a human donor who donated a stem cell graft to a child with acute lymphoblastic leukemia. This material consisted of PBMCs from the stem cell graft donor, taken from the stem cell graft. This CDR3 reads CASSLAPTGAEKLFF. As DNA, the CDR3 is TGCGCCAGCAGCTTGGCCCCGACAGGGGCTGAAAAACTGTTTTTT.